This T cell receptor (beta chain) derives from a study of blood T cell repertoires in COVID-19. CDR1 and CDR2 from the germline V gene are LGHNA and YSLEER. The length of the CDR3 is 16 residues. The junction had 8 bases not matched to a gene; V was cut back by 4 bases and J by 3 bases. Method: immunoSEQ multiplex PCR; TCRdb's copy keeps in-frame clones and lacks some. Found here are 300,000 to 350,000 clones, roughly 86% of them singletons; the top ten hold approximately 9.3%. The chain recombines TRBV4-3 with TRBJ2-2; 7 bases line up with TRBD2. The sequence came from a man aged 30-40 years with COVID-19, enrolled during active disease. The sequenced material came from peripheral blood. The CDR3 nucleotides are TGCGCCAGCAGCCTTTGGGCGGGAGCGGACACCGGGGAGCTGTTTTTT. It yields the protein CASSLWAGADTGELFF.